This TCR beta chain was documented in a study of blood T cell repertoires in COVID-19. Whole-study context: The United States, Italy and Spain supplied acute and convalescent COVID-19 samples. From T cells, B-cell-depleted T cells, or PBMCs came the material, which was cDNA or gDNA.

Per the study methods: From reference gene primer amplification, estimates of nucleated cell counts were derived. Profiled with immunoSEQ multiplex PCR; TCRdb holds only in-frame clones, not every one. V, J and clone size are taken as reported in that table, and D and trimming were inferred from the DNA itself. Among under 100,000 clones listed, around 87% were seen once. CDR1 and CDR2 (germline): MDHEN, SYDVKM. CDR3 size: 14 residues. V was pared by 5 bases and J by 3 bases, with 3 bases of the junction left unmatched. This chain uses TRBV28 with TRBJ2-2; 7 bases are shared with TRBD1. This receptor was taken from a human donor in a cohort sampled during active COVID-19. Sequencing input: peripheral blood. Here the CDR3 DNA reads TGTGCCAGCAGTGCCCAGGGGGACACCGGGGAGCTGTTTTTT. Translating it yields CASSAQGDTGELFF.